A selection of T cell receptor beta chains follows, all from one sample in a study of regulatory T cells in long-lasting Graves disease. TCRdb re-analysed the multiplex PCR reads in MiXCR, keeping a single row per CDR3 protein. Of fewer than 350,000 distinct CDR3 sequences listed, roughly 18% were seen once; the top ten hold less than 40%. Source: peripheral blood mononuclear cells (PBMCs), taken at new diagnosis, from a patient treated with antithyroid drugs. The receptors were sampled from a female donor with Graves disease. Each CDR3 is given with its conserved first and last residue. The D gene is left open where the match is weak. The size entry is marked missing in some rows and otherwise reads once, few, many or a size class.

J gene,clone size,D gene,CDR3 length,V gene,CDR3 DNA,CDR3 protein
TRBJ1-1,many,.,14,TRBV7-3,TGTGCCAGCAGCCCTGGACAGTCAAACACTGAAGCTTTCTTT,CASSPGQSNTEAFF
TRBJ1-1,.,TRBD1,16,TRBV7-9,TGTGCCAGCAGCTCTCGGGGGGGACAGGGGAACACTGAAGCTTTCTTT,CASSSRGGQGNTEAFF
TRBJ2-1,many,.,12,TRBV28,TGTGCCTTTAACCGGGGGAAGGGTGAGCAGTTCTTC,CAFNRGKGEQFF
TRBJ1-3,many,.,14,TRBV30,TGTGCCTGGAATACAGCCAGCTCTGGAAACACCATATATTTT,CAWNTASSGNTIYF
TRBJ1-4,many,.,17,TRBV6-2/TRBV6-3,TGTGCCAGCAGTTACTCGAGAAAGGAAACAACTAATGAAAAACTGTTTTTT,CASSYSRKETTNEKLFF
TRBJ1-1,.,.,18,TRBV4-2,TGTGCCAGCAGCCAGGAATCTGTCGGACACTCTGTGAACACTGAAGCTTTCTTT,CASSQESVGHSVNTEAFF
TRBJ2-5,many,.,14,TRBV6-1,TGTGCCAGCGATTCGGGACAAAGTCGAGAGACCCAGTACTTC,CASDSGQSRETQYF
TRBJ2-3,few,.,13,TRBV19,TGTGCCAGTAGTATCCCGAGCACAGATACGCAGTATTTT,CASSIPSTDTQYF
TRBJ2-5,many,.,13,TRBV6-1,TGTGCCAGCAGCCCGAACCAAGGGAAGACCCAGTACTTC,CASSPNQGKTQYF
TRBJ2-7,many,TRBD1,15,TRBV7-8,TGTGCCAGCAGCTCACGGACAGGGACAGCCTACGAGCAGTACTTC,CASSSRTGTAYEQYF
TRBJ2-2,many,.,15,TRBV30,TGTGCCTGGAGCCCCGGGACTTCTACGTACGGGGAGCTGTTTTTT,CAWSPGTSTYGELFF
TRBJ2-2,few,.,14,TRBV3-1,TGTGCCAGCAGCCAATCCTACAGGGCCGGGGAGCTGTTTTTT,CASSQSYRAGELFF
TRBJ2-7,.,.,14,TRBV11-2,TGTGCCAGCAGCTTAAAGGGGGGGAGCTACGAGCAGTACTTC,CASSLKGGSYEQYF
TRBJ2-1,many,TRBD1,17,TRBV9,TGTGCCAGCAGCCTCCAAACAGGGGCGATTGCCTACAATGAGCAGTTCTTC,CASSLQTGAIAYNEQFF
TRBJ2-2,many,.,17,TRBV24-1,TGTGCCACCAGTGATTTGTCGTGGGGAGTCGACACCGGGGAGCTGTTTTTT,CATSDLSWGVDTGELFF
TRBJ2-3,many,.,13,TRBV7-2,TGTGCCAGCAGCCGTCAGGCACTAGATACGCAGTATTTT,CASSRQALDTQYF
TRBJ2-3,many,.,14,TRBV30,TGTGCCTGGAGGGGCCCATTCGGCACAGATACGCAGTATTTT,CAWRGPFGTDTQYF
TRBJ2-7,many,.,11,TRBV12-3/TRBV12-4,TGTGCCAGCAGTTATCAGGGCGAGCAGTACTTC,CASSYQGEQYF
TRBJ2-1,many,.,11,TRBV10-3,TGTGCCATCACCCTGGACAATGAGCAGTTCTTC,CAITLDNEQFF
TRBJ2-3,many,.,14,TRBV18,TGTGCCAGCTCACCACCGGATCGCACAGATACGCAGTATTTT,CASSPPDRTDTQYF
TRBJ2-7,.,TRBD1,14,TRBV30,TGTGCCTGGAGTGATGGGACAGGGTTTTACGAGCAGTACTTC,CAWSDGTGFYEQYF
TRBJ2-7,many,.,12,TRBV10-3,TGTGCCATCCGGGCAGACAGCTACGAGCAGTACTTC,CAIRADSYEQYF
TRBJ2-7,few,.,14,TRBV11-2,TGTGCCAGCAGCTTAGTTTACAGGCGGGACGAGCAGTACTTC,CASSLVYRRDEQYF
TRBJ2-2,.,.,15,TRBV6-1,TGTGCCAGCAGCTCACCCGACAGGCACACCGGGGAGCTGTTTTTT,CASSSPDRHTGELFF
TRBJ2-2,.,TRBD1,14,TRBV15,TGTGCCACCAGTAAGGACAGGGTTAGCGGGGAGCTGTTTTTT,CATSKDRVSGELFF
TRBJ2-2,many,.,14,TRBV2,TGTGCCAGCATTATTTACGCGAACACCGGGGAGCTGTTTTTT,CASIIYANTGELFF
TRBJ1-2,many,.,18,TRBV12-3/TRBV12-4,TGTGCCAGCAGTGATTCGATGGACACTTCCAACCAAAACTATGGCTACACCTTC,CASSDSMDTSNQNYGYTF
TRBJ1-5,.,TRBD1,14,TRBV27,TGTGCCAGCGCCCCGGGACAGGGGGACCAGCCCCAGCATTTT,CASAPGQGDQPQHF
TRBJ1-5,many,TRBD1,15,TRBV2,TGTGCCAGCAGTGGGGGACAGGGGAGCGATCAGCCCCAGCATTTT,CASSGGQGSDQPQHF
TRBJ2-3,many,TRBD2,16,TRBV11-3,TGTGCCAGCAGACGCGGACTAGCGGGAAGAGTAGATACGCAGTATTTT,CASRRGLAGRVDTQYF
TRBJ2-5,many,TRBD2,18,TRBV7-2,TGTGCCAGCAGCTCCTCTAGCGGGAGGGCCGGACTAGGGGAGACCCAGTACTTC,CASSSSSGRAGLGETQYF
TRBJ2-4,.,.,19,TRBV5-1,TGCGCCAGCAGCTGGGGAATACTTGGACAGCGGCGGGCCAAAAACATTCAGTACTTC,CASSWGILGQRRAKNIQYF
TRBJ1-1,many,.,12,TRBV28,TGTGCCAGCAGTTTGGTTAGGTCTGAAGCTTTCTTT,CASSLVRSEAFF
TRBJ2-1,many,.,13,TRBV7-3,TGTGCCAGCAGCTTAGAATGGTGGGATGAGCAGTTCTTC,CASSLEWWDEQFF
TRBJ2-3,many,.,13,TRBV29-1,TGCAGCGTTGATGGGGAGATCGCAGATACGCAGTATTTT,CSVDGEIADTQYF
TRBJ2-3,.,.,13,TRBV5-1,TGCGCCAGCAGCTCCCAGGGGATAGATACGCAGTATTTT,CASSSQGIDTQYF
TRBJ2-3,many,TRBD2,16,TRBV28,TGTGCCAGCAGAGGACTAGCGGGAGGGGAAACAGATACGCAGTATTTT,CASRGLAGGETDTQYF
TRBJ2-1,few,TRBD2,12,TRBV19,TGTGCCACGGGGAGGGTCTACAATGAGCAGTTCTTC,CATGRVYNEQFF
TRBJ2-2,many,TRBD2,17,TRBV7-3,TGTGCCAGCAGCCCCTTCAGGCGGGAGGTCGGCACCGGGGAGCTGTTTTTT,CASSPFRREVGTGELFF
TRBJ2-1,many,.,14,TRBV27,TGTGCCAGCAGTTTCCGTCCCAGGGGCAATGAGCAGTTCTTC,CASSFRPRGNEQFF
TRBJ2-5,many,TRBD1,15,TRBV6-5,TGTGCCAGCAGTTACAATCGAGGGGGCGCGGAGACCCAGTACTTC,CASSYNRGGAETQYF
TRBJ1-2,many,TRBD1,17,TRBV27,TGTGCCAGCAGTACCCGGACAGGACATACGTCGACCTATGGCTACACCTTC,CASSTRTGHTSTYGYTF
TRBJ2-4,many,.,17,TRBV10-3,TGTGCCATCAGTGAGCCCTCTCTCCGGGCAGGGTGGGACATTCAGTACTTC,CAISEPSLRAGWDIQYF
TRBJ2-2,few,.,13,TRBV2,TGTGCCAGCAGTCGACTAAACACCGGGGAGCTGTTTTTT,CASSRLNTGELFF
TRBJ2-1,few,.,14,TRBV11-3,TGTGCCAGCAGCTTAGATTTTGGGCTTCGGGAGCAGTTCTTC,CASSLDFGLREQFF
TRBJ1-5,many,.,16,TRBV28,TGTGCCAGCAGGCGGACAACGGAAGGGAGCAATCAGCCCCAGCATTTT,CASRRTTEGSNQPQHF
TRBJ2-5,.,.,14,TRBV2,TGTGCCAGCAGTGACAGGGGAGGGGTGGAGACCCAGTACTTC,CASSDRGGVETQYF
TRBJ1-6,.,TRBD1,14,TRBV12-3/TRBV12-4,TGTGCCAGCATCGAGAACAGGGGAAATTCACCCCTCCACTTT,CASIENRGNSPLHF
TRBJ1-5,few,.,18,TRBV4-1,TGCGCCAGCAGCCAAGATTTACGGGCGGGGGCCAGCAATCAGCCCCAGCATTTT,CASSQDLRAGASNQPQHF
TRBJ2-7,many,.,15,TRBV13,TGTGCCAGCAGCTTAGGGGTAGACCTCATGGGCGAGCAGTACTTC,CASSLGVDLMGEQYF
TRBJ2-2,few,.,16,TRBV7-9,TGTGCCAGCAGCTTCCCAAGGACCGTGAACACCGGGGAGCTGTTTTTT,CASSFPRTVNTGELFF
TRBJ2-7,many,.,14,TRBV29-1,TGCAGCGTGTCCGGGACTCCAAGCTCCTACGAGCAGTACTTC,CSVSGTPSSYEQYF